The sequence of this T cell receptor beta chain was determined in a study of T cell responses to AZD1222 COVID-19 vaccine. Repertoires were generated with immunoSEQ multiplex PCR, while TCRdb's copy carries only in-frame clones and drops some. The sample lists 90,000 to 150,000 clones, less than 95% seen once, with over 5% in the top ten. As for this clone: Its target is not known.

Study-wide findings and caveats: Baseline antibody screening turned up just a handful of seropositive AZD1222 recipients. Spike-specific TCR breadth and depth grew following two AZD1222 doses. Clonal diversity may have been underestimated in mostly white British donors.

The CDR3 length is 14 residues. CDR1 and CDR2 from the germline V gene are MNHEY and SMNVEV (reference sequence). V lost 2 bases to trimming and J lost 4 bases, with 11 bases between them. The TCR comes from an adult in good health. The starting material was peripheral blood, obtained on day 0 of AZD1222 vaccination. The chain links TRBV27 to TRBJ1-1; unclear D gene. Here the CDR3 reads CASSLSLASTEAFF. The CDR3 DNA follows: TGTGCCAGCAGTTTAAGCTTGGCATCCACTGAAGCTTTCTTT.